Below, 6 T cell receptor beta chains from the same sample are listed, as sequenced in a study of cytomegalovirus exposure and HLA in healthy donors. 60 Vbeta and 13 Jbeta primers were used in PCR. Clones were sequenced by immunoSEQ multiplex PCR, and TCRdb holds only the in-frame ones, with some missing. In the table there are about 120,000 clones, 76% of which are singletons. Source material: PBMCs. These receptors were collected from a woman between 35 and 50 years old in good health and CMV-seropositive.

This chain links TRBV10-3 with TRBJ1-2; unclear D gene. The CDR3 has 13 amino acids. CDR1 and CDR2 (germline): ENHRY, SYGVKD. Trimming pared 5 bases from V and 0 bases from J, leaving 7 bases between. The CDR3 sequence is CAISPISNYGYTF. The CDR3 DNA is TGTGCCATCAGTCCAATTTCTAACTATGGCTACACCTTC.

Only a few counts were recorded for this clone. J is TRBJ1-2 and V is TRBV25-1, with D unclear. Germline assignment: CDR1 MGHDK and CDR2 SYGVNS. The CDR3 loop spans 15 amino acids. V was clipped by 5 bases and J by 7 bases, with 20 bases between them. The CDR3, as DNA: TGTGCCAGCAGTCAGCTATTAGAGCCTGGGAGTGGCTACACCTTC. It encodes CASSQLLEPGSGYTF.

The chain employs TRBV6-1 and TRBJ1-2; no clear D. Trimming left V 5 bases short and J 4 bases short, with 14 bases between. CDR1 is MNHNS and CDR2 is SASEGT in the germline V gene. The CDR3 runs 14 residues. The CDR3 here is CASSKEDGIYGYTF. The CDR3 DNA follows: TGTGCCAGCAGTAAGGAGGACGGTATCTATGGCTACACCTTC.

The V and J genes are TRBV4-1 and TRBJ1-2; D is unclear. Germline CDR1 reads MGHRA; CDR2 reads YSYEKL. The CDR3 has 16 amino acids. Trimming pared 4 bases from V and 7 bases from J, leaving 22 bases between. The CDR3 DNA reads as TGCGCCAGCAGCCGGACGCTAGCAAGCGGCTCCTTTGGCTACACCTTC. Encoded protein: CASSRTLASGSFGYTF.

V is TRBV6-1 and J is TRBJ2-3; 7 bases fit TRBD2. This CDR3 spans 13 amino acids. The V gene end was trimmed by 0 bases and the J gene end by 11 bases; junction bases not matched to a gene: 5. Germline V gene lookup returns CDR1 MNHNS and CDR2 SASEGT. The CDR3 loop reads CASSEAPGRGQYF. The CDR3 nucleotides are TGTGCCAGCAGTGAAGCCCCAGGGAGGGGGCAGTATTTT.

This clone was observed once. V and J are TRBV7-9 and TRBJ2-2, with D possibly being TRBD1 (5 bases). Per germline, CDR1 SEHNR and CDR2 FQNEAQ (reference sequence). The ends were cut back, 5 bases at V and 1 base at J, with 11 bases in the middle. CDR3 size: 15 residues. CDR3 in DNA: TGTGCCAGCAGCCGTACAGGAGTGAACACCGGGGAGCTGTTTTTT. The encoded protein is CASSRTGVNTGELFF.